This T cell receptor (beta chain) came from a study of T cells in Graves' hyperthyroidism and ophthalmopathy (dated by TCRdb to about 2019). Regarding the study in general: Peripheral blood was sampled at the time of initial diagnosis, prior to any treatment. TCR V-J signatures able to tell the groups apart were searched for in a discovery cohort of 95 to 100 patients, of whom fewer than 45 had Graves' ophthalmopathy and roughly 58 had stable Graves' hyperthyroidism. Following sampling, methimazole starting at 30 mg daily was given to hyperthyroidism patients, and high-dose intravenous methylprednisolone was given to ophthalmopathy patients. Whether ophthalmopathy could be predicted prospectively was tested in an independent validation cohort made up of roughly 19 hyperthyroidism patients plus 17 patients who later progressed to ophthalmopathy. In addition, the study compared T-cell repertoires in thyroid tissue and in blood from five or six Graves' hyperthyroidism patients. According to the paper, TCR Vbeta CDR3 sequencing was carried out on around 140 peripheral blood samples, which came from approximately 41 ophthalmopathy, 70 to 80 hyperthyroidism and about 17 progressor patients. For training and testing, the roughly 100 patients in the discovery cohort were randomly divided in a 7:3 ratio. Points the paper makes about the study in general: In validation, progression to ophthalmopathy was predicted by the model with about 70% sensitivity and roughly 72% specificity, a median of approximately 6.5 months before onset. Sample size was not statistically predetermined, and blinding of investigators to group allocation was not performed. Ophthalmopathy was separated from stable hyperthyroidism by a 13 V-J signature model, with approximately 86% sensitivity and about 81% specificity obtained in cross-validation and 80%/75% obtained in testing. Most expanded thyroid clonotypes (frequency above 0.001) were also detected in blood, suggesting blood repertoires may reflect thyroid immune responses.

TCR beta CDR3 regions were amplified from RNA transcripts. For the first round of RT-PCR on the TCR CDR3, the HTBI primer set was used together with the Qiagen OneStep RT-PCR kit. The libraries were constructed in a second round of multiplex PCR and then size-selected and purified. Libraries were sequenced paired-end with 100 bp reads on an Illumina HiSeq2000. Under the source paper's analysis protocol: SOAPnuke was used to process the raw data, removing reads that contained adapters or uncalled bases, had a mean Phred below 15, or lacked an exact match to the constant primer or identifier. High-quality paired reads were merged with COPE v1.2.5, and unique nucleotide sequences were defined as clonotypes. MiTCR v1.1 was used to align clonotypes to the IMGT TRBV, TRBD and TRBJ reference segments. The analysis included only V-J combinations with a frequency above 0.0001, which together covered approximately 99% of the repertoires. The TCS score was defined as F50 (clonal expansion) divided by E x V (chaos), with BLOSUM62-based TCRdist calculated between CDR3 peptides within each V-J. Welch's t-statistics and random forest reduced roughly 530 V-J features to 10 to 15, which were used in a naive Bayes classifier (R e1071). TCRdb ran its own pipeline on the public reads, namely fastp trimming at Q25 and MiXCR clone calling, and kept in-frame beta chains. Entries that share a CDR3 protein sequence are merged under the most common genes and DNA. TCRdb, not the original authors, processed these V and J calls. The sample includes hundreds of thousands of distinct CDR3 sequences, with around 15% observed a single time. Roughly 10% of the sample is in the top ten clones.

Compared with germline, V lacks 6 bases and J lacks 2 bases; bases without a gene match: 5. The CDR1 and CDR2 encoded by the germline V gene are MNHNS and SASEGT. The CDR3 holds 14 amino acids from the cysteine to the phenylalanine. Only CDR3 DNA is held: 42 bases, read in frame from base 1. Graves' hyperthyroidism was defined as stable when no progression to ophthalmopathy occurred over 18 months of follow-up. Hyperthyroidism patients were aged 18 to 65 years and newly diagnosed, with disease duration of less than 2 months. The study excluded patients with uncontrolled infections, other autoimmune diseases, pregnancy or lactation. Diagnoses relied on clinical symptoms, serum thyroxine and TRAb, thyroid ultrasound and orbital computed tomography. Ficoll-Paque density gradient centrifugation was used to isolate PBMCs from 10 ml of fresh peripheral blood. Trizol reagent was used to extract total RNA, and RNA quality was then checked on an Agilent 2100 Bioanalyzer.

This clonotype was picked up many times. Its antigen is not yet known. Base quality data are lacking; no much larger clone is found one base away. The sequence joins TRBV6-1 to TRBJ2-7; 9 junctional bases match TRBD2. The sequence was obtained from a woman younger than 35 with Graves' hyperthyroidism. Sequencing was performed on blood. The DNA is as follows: TGTGCCAGCAGAAAGCTAGCGGGAACCTACGAGCAGTACTTC. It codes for CASRKLAGTYEQYF.